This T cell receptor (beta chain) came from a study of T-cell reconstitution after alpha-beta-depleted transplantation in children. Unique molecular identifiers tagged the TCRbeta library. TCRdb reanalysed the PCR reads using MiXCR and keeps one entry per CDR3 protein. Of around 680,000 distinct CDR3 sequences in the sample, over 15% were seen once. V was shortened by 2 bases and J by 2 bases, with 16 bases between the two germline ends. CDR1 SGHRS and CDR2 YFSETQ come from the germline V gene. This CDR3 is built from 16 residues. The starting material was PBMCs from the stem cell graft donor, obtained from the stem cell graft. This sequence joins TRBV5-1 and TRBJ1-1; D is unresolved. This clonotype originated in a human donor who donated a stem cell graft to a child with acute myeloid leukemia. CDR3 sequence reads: CASSFSGGQSNTEAFF. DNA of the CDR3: TGCGCCAGCAGCTTTTCCGGTGGGCAGAGTAACACTGAAGCTTTCTTT.